The rows below give T cell receptor beta chains drawn from one sample of a study of T cells in tuberculosis. Assay used: immunoSEQ multiplex PCR; TCRdb lists only in-frame clones, some missing. Of roughly 41,000 clones listed, around 93% are singletons. Sequenced input: PBMCs. Receptor source: a donor aged 10-29 years with latent tuberculosis or without tuberculosis infection. Some clones in this sample may be carry-over from other donors' samples. The CDR3 runs from the conserved cysteine through the conserved F or W.

>TRBV4-1|TRBJ2-2
CASSQDRDLRGTGELFF
>TRBV30|TRBJ1-2
CAWSDRNYGYTF
>TRBV7-9|TRBJ1-5
CASSFRGNQPQHF
>TRBV5-6|TRBJ2-2
CASSLVYGNTGELFF
>TRBV19|TRBJ2-7
CASSINRGNEQYF
>TRBV11-3|TRBJ2-2
CASSPAGGELFF
>TRBV10-3|TRBJ1-5
CAISEGQLGSNQPQHF
>TRBV7-8|TRBJ1-6
CASSLGGRNNSPLHF
>TRBV29-1|TRBJ2-7
CSVKKDRGSYEQYF
>TRBV25-1|TRBJ1-6
CASSELGLTNSPLHF
>TRBV7-9|TRBJ2-3
CAVTRGGRRDTQYF
>TRBV27|TRBJ1-1
CASSLHKNTEAFF
>TRBV4-3|TRBJ1-2
CASSQRQGANYGYTF
>TRBV7-8|TRBJ1-3
CASSWGQLNTIYF
>TRBV6-5|TRBJ2-3
CASSYSGAPDTQYF
>TRBV29-1|TRBJ2-3
CSVEDRRGFTDTQYF
>TRBV9|TRBJ1-1
CASSPVGTPLKTNTEAFF
>TRBV7-9|TRBJ1-6
CASSLSTGGISPLHF
>TRBV4-1|TRBJ1-2
CASSPPRDTGYGYTF
>TRBV5-4|TRBJ2-3
CASSLGLGPTDTQYF
>TRBV4-1|TRBJ1-5
CASSQDAQGAWGQPQHF
>TRBV11-2|TRBJ2-3
CASSLDVVLTDTQYF
>TRBV5-8|TRBJ2-7
CASSSGILAGEQYF
>TRBV4-2|TRBJ2-3
CASSQTGDIDTQYF
>TRBV5-6|TRBJ1-2
CASSFRQGTRGYTF
>TRBV12-5|TRBJ1-1
CASGKTRTEAFF
>TRBV6-5|TRBJ1-5
CASRLEAMGNQPQHF
>TRBV11-2|TRBJ1-6
CASSQTSGTSPLHF
>TRBV5-1|TRBJ1-3
CASSPGQTSGNTIYF
>TRBV6-5|TRBJ1-5
CASSYSGGDNQPQHF
>TRBV6-4|TRBJ1-4
CASSKGTAEKLFF
>TRBV4-2|TRBJ1-5
CASSQARQGAHGQPQHF